The 19 T cell receptor beta chains below come from one sample, sequenced in a study of Ad26.COV2.S vaccination and SARS-CoV-2 variants. This table comes from immunoSEQ multiplex PCR, and its TCRdb copy is limited to in-frame clones, with some not included. The sample yields over 110,000 clones, roughly 89% seen once. Source: peripheral blood, taken after recovery from COVID-19. Every receptor here comes from a human donor who had recovered from COVID-19.

The CDR3 protein is CASSLSRAHSGNTIYF. DNA of the CDR3: TGTGCCAGCAGTTTATCGAGGGCTCACTCTGGAAACACCATATATTTT. The rearrangement uses TRBV27 and TRBJ1-3, with unresolved D. Trimming removed 0 bases at V and 0 bases at J, with 9 bases between. This CDR3 has 16 residues. Germline assignment: CDR1 MNHEY and CDR2 SMNVEV (reference sequence).

The chain couples TRBV2 to TRBJ1-5; 7 bases agree with TRBD1. Germline lookup yields CDR1 SNHLY and CDR2 FYNNEI. Trimming removed 6 bases from V and 11 bases from J; junction bases left unmatched: 13. The CDR3 covers 14 residues. CDR3: CASSNLGQRQTQHF. For the CDR3, the DNA is TGTGCCAGCAGCAACCTGGGACAGCGTCAAACCCAGCATTTT.

The V and J genes are TRBV28 and TRBJ1-5; D unresolved. V was trimmed by 1 base and J by 3 bases, leaving 7 bases between them. The CDR3 runs 14 residues. Germline V CDR1 and CDR2: MDHEN, SYDVKM. In DNA form, the CDR3 reads TGTGCCAGCAGTTTATTCCGGATCAATCAGCCCCAGCATTTT. It codes for CASSLFRINQPQHF.

A few counts support this clone. The chain couples TRBV3-1 (or the pseudogene TRBV3-2) to TRBJ2-1; 8 bases are shared with TRBD2. V lost 0 bases, J lost 7 bases, and 8 bases stayed unmatched. Looked up from germline, CDR1 is LGHDT and CDR2 is YNNKEL (reference sequence). The CDR3 extends over 16 amino acids. CDR3 loop: CASSQEGAGGQNEQFF. As DNA, the CDR3 is TGTGCCAGCAGCCAAGAAGGCGCGGGGGGCCAGAATGAGCAGTTCTTC.

The rearrangement links TRBV7-9 to TRBJ1-6; possibly TRBD1 for D (6 bases). V lost 6 bases and J lost 5, with 14 bases in between. CDR3 size: 15 residues. CDR1 and CDR2 (germline): SEHNR, FQNEAQ (reference sequence). The CDR3 region has the DNA TGTGCCAGCAGTCTACAGGGTGCTAATAATTCACCCCTCCACTTT. Protein: CASSLQGANNSPLHF.

This chain links TRBV5-4 with TRBJ1-1; no reliable D call. In germline, CDR1 is SGHNT, CDR2 YYREEE (reference sequence). This CDR3 is built from 16 residues. V gave up 3 bases and J gave up 1 base, with 16 bases separating them. The CDR3, as DNA: TGTGCCAGCAGCTCAGAAAAAACATCAGGGAACACTGAAGCTTTCTTT. This translates into CASSSEKTSGNTEAFF.

The chain joins TRBV30 to TRBJ1-6; 7 bases agree with TRBD1. Germline CDR1 and CDR2: GTSNPN and SVGIG (reference sequence). CDR3 length: 14 amino acids. The V gene end was trimmed by 4 bases and the J gene end by 6 bases; junction bases not matched to a gene: 6. Here the CDR3 reads CAWTGQVLNSPLHF. CDR3 bases: TGTGCCTGGACCGGACAGGTCCTTAATTCACCCCTCCACTTT. Complete variable domain (other parts from reference TRBV30 and TRBJ1-6): SQTIHQWPATLVQPVGSPLSLECTVEGTSNPNLYWYRQAAGRGLQLLFYSVGIGQISSEVPQNLSASRPQDRQFILSSKKLLLSDSGFYLCAWTGQVLNSPLHFGNGTRLTVT.

The chain recombines TRBV6-6 with TRBJ1-6; 9 bases line up with TRBD1. This CDR3 has 15 amino acids. Germline V CDR1 and CDR2: MNHNY, SVGAGI (reference sequence). J gave up 3 bases and V 7 bases, and 4 bases lay outside the gene matches. CDR3 sequence reads: CASTQGANYNSPLHF. In DNA, the CDR3 is TGTGCCAGCACACAGGGGGCCAACTATAATTCACCCCTCCACTTT.

V and J are TRBV19 and TRBJ1-6, with 9 bases fitting TRBD1. Germline values: CDR1 LNHDA, CDR2 SQIVND (reference sequence). The V gene end was trimmed by 7 bases and the J gene end by 7 bases; junction bases not matched to a gene: 8. The CDR3 runs to 15 residues. CDR3 sequence (DNA): TGTGCCAGTAAAGGGAGACAGGGGGACAATTCACCCCTCCACTTT. It encodes CASKGRQGDNSPLHF.

The chain has TRBV19 and TRBJ1-5; a weak D match, TRBD1 (6 bases). Trimming shortened V by 8 bases and J by 2 bases, and 19 bases separated the two germline ends. The CDR3 has 16 residues. Germline V lookup: CDR1 LNHDA, CDR2 SQIVND (reference sequence). The CDR3 DNA sequence: TGTGCCAGTGGGCCCCGGGGGGCTAATGGCAATCAGCCCCAGCATTTT. Protein: CASGPRGANGNQPQHF.

The chain uses TRBV14 and TRBJ2-7; D possibly uses TRBD1 or TRBD2 (5 bases each). The germline gives CDR1 SGHDN, CDR2 FVKESK. The CDR3 consists of 13 residues. V lost 5 bases and J lost 2, with 10 bases in between. The CDR3 region has the DNA TGTGCCAGCAGCTACCGGGACCCCTACGAGCAGTACTTC. It translates to CASSYRDPYEQYF.

V and J are TRBV6-6 and TRBJ1-4; D not certain. The CDR3 is made up of 13 amino acids. The V gene lost 2 bases and the J gene lost 8 bases, with 9 bases spanning the gap. Germline V gene lookup returns CDR1 MNHNY and CDR2 SVGAGI (reference sequence). This CDR3 reads CASSYDSPEKLFF. CDR3 coding DNA: TGTGCCAGCAGTTACGACTCGCCCGAAAAACTGTTTTTT.

This chain links TRBV11-2 with TRBJ2-7; 7 bases align to TRBD1. The CDR3 has 16 amino acids. The J segment lost 3 bases and the V segment lost 0 bases, leaving 8 bases of the junction unmatched. Germline loops: CDR1 SGHAT, CDR2 FQNNGV. The CDR3 sequence is CASSLELRTGHYEQYF. CDR3 bases: TGTGCCAGCAGCTTAGAGCTGAGGACAGGCCACTACGAGCAGTACTTC.

The CDR3, as DNA: TGCGCCAGCAGCCAAGCCCGGAGAGCAGAGCAGTACTTC. It is translated as CASSQARRAEQYF. The chain joins TRBV4-3 to TRBJ2-7, with no clear D. V lost 1 base to trimming and J lost 7 bases, with 11 bases between them. This CDR3 has 13 residues. Germline-derived CDR1 and CDR2 are LGHNA and YSLEER.

The rearrangement links TRBV28 to TRBJ2-1; D not certain. Germline V gene sequence: CDR1 MDHEN, CDR2 SYDVKM. V lost 2 bases and J 4 bases, leaving 9 bases between the germline ends. The CDR3 is 14 amino acids. The CDR3 DNA is TGTGCCAGCAGTTTAACGAGACTGTACAATGAGCAGTTCTTC. Translation gives CASSLTRLYNEQFF.

This clone was observed once. The V and J genes are TRBV30 and TRBJ1-2; weak D call: TRBD1 (6 bases). The germline V and J ends were trimmed by 2 bases and 4 bases, with 14 bases remaining between them. Germline V gene lookup returns CDR1 GTSNPN and CDR2 SVGIG (reference sequence). This CDR3 comprises 14 residues. CDR3 in DNA: TGTGCCTGGAGTTCCTCAGGGGAGGGCTATGGCTACACCTTC. It yields the protein CAWSSSGEGYGYTF.

The rearrangement links TRBV14 to TRBJ2-1, with D unresolved. CDR1 and CDR2 (germline): SGHDN, FVKESK. This CDR3 has 16 amino acids. Trimming removed 0 bases at V and 0 bases at J, with 9 bases between. The DNA for the CDR3 is TGTGCCAGCAGCCAAGAAGGGTCGTTCTCCTACAATGAGCAGTTCTTC. This codes for CASSQEGSFSYNEQFF.

The table lists this clone with a count of one. V and J are TRBV7-2 and TRBJ2-7, with D possibly being TRBD1 (5 bases). The germline CDR1 and CDR2 sequences are SGHTA and FQGNSA. The CDR3 consists of 13 residues. Trimming took 5 bases from V and 1 from J, leaving 9 bases between them. The CDR3 bases are TGTGCCAGCAGCCTAGGGGATTCCTACGAGCAGTACTTC. Translated: CASSLGDSYEQYF.

The chain combines TRBV6-6 with TRBJ2-7; 7 bases are a match to TRBD1. The CDR3 spans 17 residues. V lost 5 bases to trimming and J lost 6 bases; unmatched junction nucleotides: 19. CDR1 and CDR2 from the germline V gene are MNHNY and SVGAGI (reference sequence). The CDR3 is CASSQGVHRDPVGEQYF. In DNA, the CDR3 is TGTGCCAGCAGTCAGGGGGTGCACCGGGACCCGGTGGGCGAGCAGTACTTC.